This T cell receptor beta chain was sequenced for a study of T cells in tumors after PD-1 blockade. The table came from immunoSEQ multiplex PCR; TCRdb's copy has only in-frame clones and leaves some out. The data hold approximately 47,000 clones, with roughly 80% observed a single time. CDR1 and CDR2 (germline): SGHNT, YENEEA. The CDR3 consists of 14 residues. V lost 0 bases and J 6 bases, leaving 9 bases between the germline ends. The rearrangement links TRBV11-3 to TRBJ2-1; perhaps TRBD1 as D (6 bases). The clonotype originates from a human donor with advanced basal cell or squamous cell carcinoma (not recorded which). Sequenced material: PBMCs, taken before anti-PD-1 therapy. This CDR3 reads CASSLEGHLNEQFF. The CDR3 DNA reads TGTGCCAGCAGCTTAGAGGGACACCTCAATGAGCAGTTCTTC.